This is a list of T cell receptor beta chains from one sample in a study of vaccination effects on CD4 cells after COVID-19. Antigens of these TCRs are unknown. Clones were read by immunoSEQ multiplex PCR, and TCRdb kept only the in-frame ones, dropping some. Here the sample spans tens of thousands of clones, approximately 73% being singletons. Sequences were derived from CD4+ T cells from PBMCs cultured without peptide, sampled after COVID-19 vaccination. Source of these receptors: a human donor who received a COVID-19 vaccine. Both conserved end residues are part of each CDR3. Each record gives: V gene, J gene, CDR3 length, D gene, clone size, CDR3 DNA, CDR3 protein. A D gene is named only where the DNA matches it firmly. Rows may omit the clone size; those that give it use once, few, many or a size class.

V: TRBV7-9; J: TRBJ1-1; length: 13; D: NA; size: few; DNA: TGTGCCAGCAGCTCACAGGGGAACACTGAAGCTTTCTTT; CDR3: CASSSQGNTEAFF
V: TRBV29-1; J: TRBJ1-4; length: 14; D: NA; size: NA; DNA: TGCAGCGTTGGGTCCCAGACGGGGAATGAAAAACTGTTTTTT; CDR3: CSVGSQTGNEKLFF
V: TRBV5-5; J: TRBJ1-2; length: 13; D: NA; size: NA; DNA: TGTGCCAGCAGCTTGGGGATATTATATGGCTACACCTTC; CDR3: CASSLGILYGYTF
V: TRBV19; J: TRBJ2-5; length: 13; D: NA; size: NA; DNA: TGTGCCAGTAGTATAGGGTTGCAAGAGACCCAGTACTTC; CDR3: CASSIGLQETQYF
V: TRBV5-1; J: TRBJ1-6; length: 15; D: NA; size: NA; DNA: TGCGCCAGCAGCTTTGAGAGGGGGGAGAATTCACCCCTCCACTTT; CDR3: CASSFERGENSPLHF
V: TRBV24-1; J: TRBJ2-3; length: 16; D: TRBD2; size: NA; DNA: TGTGCCACCAGTGATTTACTAGCGGGGGGCACAGATACGCAGTATTTT; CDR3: CATSDLLAGGTDTQYF
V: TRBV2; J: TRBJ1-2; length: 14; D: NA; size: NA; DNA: TGTGCCAGCAGGCCGGGGTTACAGAACTATGGCTACACCTTC; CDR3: CASRPGLQNYGYTF
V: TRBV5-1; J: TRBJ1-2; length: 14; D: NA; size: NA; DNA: TGCGCCAGCAGGGGTGGAACCACTAACTATGGCTACACCTTC; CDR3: CASRGGTTNYGYTF
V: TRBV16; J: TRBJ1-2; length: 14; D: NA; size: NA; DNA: TGTGCCAGCAGCCAGTCCATGGGGGGCAGTGGCTACACCTTC; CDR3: CASSQSMGGSGYTF
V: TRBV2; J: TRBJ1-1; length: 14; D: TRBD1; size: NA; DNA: TGTGCCAGCAGTGCTACAGGGGACCGTACTGAAGCTTTCTTT; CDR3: CASSATGDRTEAFF
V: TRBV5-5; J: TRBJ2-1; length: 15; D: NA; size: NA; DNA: TGTGCCAGCAGCACCGGACACAACTCCTACAATGAGCAGTTCTTC; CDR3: CASSTGHNSYNEQFF
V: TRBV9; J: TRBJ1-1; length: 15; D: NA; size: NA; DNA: TGTGCCAGCAGAAAATTGAGGCATCAGAACACTGAAGCTTTCTTT; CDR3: CASRKLRHQNTEAFF
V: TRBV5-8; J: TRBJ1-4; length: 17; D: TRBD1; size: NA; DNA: TGTGCCAGCAGCGCCGGACAGGGGATATCAACTAATGAAAAACTGTTTTTT; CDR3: CASSAGQGISTNEKLFF
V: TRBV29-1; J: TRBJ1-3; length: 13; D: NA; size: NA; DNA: TGCAGCGGCGCGGCGTGGGGTGGAAACACCATATATTTT; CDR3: CSGAAWGGNTIYF
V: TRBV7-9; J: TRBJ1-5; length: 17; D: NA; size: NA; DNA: TGTGCCAGCAGCTTATGGTCCCCACAGGAGCGCAATCAGCCCCAGCATTTT; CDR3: CASSLWSPQERNQPQHF
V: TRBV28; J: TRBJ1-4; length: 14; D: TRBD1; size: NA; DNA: TGTGCCAGCAGTTTTATTGACAGGGATGAAAAACTGTTTTTT; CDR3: CASSFIDRDEKLFF
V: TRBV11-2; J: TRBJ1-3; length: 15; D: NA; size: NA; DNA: TGTGCCAGCAGCTTAGGTCAGACCTCTGGAAACACCATATATTTT; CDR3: CASSLGQTSGNTIYF
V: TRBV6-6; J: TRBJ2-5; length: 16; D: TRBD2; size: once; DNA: TGTGCCAGCAGTTACCCGGGGGGGGGCATTCAAGAGACCCAGTACTTC; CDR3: CASSYPGGGIQETQYF